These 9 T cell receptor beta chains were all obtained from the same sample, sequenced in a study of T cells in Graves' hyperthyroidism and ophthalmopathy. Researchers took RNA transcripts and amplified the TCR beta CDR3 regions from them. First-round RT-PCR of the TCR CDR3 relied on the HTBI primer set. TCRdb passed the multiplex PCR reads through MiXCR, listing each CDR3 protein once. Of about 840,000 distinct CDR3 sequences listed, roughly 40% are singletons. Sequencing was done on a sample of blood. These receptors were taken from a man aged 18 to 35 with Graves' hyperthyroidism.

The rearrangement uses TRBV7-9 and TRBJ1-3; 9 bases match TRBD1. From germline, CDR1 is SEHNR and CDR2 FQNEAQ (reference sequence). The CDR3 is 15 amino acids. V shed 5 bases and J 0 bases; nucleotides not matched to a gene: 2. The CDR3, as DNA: TGTGCCAGCAGCCCGACAGGGGGCTCTGGAAACACCATATATTTT. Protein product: CASSPTGGSGNTIYF.

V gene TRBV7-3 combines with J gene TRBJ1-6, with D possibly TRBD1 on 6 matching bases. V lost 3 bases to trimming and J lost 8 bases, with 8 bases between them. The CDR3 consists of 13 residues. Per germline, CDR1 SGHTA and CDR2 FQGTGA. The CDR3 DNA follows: TGTGCCAGCAGCTTTTACAGGGATTCACCCCTCCACTTT. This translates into CASSFYRDSPLHF.

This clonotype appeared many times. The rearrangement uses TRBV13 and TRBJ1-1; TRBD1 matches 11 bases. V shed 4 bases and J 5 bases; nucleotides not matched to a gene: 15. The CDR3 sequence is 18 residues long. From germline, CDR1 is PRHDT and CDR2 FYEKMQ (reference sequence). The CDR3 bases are TGTGCCAGCAGCTCACGAGGACAGGGGGCGGCCGTCAGGACTGAAGCTTTCTTT. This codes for CASSSRGQGAAVRTEAFF.

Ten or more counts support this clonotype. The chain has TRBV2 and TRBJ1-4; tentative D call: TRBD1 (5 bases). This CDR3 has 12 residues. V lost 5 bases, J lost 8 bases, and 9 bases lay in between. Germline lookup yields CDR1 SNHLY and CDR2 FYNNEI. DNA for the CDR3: TGTGCCAGCAGTACAACAGGAGAAAAACTGTTTTTT. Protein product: CASSTTGEKLFF.

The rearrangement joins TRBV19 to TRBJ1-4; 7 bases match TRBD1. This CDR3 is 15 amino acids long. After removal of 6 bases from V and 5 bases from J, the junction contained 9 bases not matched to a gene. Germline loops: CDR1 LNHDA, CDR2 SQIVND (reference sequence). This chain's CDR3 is CASSEYRGRNEKLFF. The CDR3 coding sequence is TGTGCCAGTAGCGAATACAGGGGCAGAAATGAAAAACTGTTTTTT.

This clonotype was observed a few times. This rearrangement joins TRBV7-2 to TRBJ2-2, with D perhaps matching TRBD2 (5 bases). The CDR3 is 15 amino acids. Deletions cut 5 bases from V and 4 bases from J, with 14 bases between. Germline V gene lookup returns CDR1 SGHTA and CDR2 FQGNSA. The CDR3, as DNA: TGTGCCAGCAGCGGCTACTATGAGGGCACCGGGGAGCTGTTTTTT. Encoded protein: CASSGYYEGTGELFF. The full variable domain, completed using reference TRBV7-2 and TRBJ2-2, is GAGVSQSPSNKVTEKGKDVELRCDPISGHTALYWYRQSLGQGLEFLIYFQGNSAPDKSGLPSDRFSAERTGGSVSTLTIQRTQQEDSAVYLCASSGYYEGTGELFFGEGSRLTVL.

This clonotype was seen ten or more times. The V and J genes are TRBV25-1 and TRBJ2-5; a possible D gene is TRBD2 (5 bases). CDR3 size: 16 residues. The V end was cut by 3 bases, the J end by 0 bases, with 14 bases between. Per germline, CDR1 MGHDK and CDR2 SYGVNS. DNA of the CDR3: TGTGCCAGCAGTGACCTCGCCCCAGCGGACCAAGAGACCCAGTACTTC. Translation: CASSDLAPADQETQYF.

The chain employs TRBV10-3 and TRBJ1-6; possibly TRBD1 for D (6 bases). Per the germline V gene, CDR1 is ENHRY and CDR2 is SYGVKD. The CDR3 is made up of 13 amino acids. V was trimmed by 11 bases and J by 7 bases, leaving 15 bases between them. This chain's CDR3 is CAGQSEVNSPLHF. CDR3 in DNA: TGTGCCGGACAGTCAGAAGTGAATTCACCCCTCCACTTT.

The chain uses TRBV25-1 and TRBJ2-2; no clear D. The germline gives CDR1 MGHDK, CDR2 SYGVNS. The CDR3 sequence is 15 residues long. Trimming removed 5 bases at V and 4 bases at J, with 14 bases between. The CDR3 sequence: CASSWLSSGTGELFF. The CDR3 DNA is TGTGCCAGCAGTTGGCTGTCTTCGGGCACCGGGGAGCTGTTTTTT.